What follows is one TCR beta chain and its context. The antigen is not known. These data come from a study of a mutant IDH1 vaccine in newly diagnosed glioma. Study-level background: Investigators started vaccination 4-6 weeks after radiotherapy alone, or with temozolomide cycles. Of treated patients, roughly 62% were men and roughly 38% women, averaging around 44 years.

Produced via immunoSEQ multiplex PCR; TCRdb's table is partial and in-frame only. The sample carries approximately 60,000 clones, less than 90% recorded once. Time point in this sample: week 35, safety follow-up. In the vaccine, a single dose held 300 ug of the mutant IDH1 20-mer peptide, along with topical imiquimod. Patients came in for eight vaccinations, in weeks 1, 3, 5, 7, 11, 15, 19 and 23. The CDR3 extends over 11 amino acids. The ends were cut back, 7 bases at V and 2 bases at J, with 8 bases in the middle. The germline gives CDR1 SQVTM, CDR2 ANQGSEA. Study-wide findings and caveats: Changes in top peripheral clonotypes did not appear linked to pseudoprogression.

This sample comprised PBMCs, obtained from a glioma patient whose treatment included an IDH1 peptide vaccine. The chain employs TRBV29-1 and TRBJ1-1, with TRBD1 as a possible D gene (5 bases). The receptor was derived from a man aged 40-49 years with glioma. In DNA form, the CDR3 reads TGCAGCGAAGGACAAAACACTGAAGCTTTCTTT. Translating gives CSEGQNTEAFF. Based on the CDR3 plus reference TRBV29-1 and TRBJ1-1, the full variable domain is SAVISQKPSRDICQRGTSLTIQCQVDSQVTMMFWYRQQPGQSLTLIATANQGSEATYESGFVIDKFPISRPNLTFSTLTVSNMSPEDSSIYLCSEGQNTEAFFGQGTRLTVV.